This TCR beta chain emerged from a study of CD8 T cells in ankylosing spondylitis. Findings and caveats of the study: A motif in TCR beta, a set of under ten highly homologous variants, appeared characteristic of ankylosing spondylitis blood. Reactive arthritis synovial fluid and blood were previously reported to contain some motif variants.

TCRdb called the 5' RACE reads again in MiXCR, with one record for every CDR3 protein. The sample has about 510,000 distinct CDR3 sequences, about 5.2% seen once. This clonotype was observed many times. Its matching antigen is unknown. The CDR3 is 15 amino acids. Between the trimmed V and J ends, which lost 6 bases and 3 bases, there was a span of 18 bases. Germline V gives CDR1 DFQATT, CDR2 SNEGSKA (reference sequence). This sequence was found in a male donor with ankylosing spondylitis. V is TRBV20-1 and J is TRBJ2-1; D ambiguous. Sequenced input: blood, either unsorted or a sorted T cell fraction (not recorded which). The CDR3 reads CSAFALRSSYNEQFF. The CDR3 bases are TGCAGTGCCTTTGCTTTGCGGAGCAGCTACAATGAGCAGTTCTTC.